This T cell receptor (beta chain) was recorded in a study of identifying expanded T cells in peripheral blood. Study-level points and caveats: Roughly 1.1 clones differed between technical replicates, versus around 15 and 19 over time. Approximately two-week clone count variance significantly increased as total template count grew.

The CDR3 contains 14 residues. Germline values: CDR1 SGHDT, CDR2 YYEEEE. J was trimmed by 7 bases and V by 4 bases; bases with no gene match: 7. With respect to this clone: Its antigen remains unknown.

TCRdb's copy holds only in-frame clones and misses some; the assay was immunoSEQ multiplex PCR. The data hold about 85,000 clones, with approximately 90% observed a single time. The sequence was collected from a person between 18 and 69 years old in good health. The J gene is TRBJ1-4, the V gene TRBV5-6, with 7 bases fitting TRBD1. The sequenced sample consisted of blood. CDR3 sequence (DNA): TGTGCCAGCAGCCGCGGGACAGCACGTGAAAAACTGTTTTTT. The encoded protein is CASSRGTAREKLFF. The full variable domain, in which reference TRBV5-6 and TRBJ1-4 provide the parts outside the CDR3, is DAGVTQSPTHLIKTRGQQVTLRCSPKSGHDTVSWYQQALGQGPQFIFQYYEEEERQRGNFPDRFSGHQFPNYSSELNVNALLLGDSALYLCASSRGTAREKLFFGSGTQLSVL.